This TCR beta chain stems from a study of T-cell memory formation after mild COVID-19. The table lists this clonotype with a few counts. TCRdb re-derived calls from the 5' RACE reads in MiXCR, one entry per CDR3 protein. The table shows around 200,000 distinct CDR3 sequences, with 9.5% occurring only once. This CDR3 comprises 13 residues. Trimming took 3 bases from V and 6 from J, leaving 9 bases between them. The germline V gene encodes CDR1 MDHEN and CDR2 SYDVKM. The origin of this receptor is a man between 18 and 35 years old who had mild COVID-19 (a few samples of this study predate the infection). Cell type and time point are not known. The chain has TRBV28 and TRBJ2-1; D gene unclear. The sequenced sample was PBMCs or a T cell subset sorted from them (not recorded which). In DNA, the CDR3 is TGTGCCAGCAGTTTGTACTACTCCAATGAGCAGTTCTTC. Residues: CASSLYYSNEQFF.